The 27 T cell receptor beta chains in this list originate from one sample, sequenced in a study of early T cells in non-severe SARS-CoV-2 infection. TCRdb reprocessed the 5' RACE reads with MiXCR, giving one entry per CDR3 protein. The repertoire holds approximately 80,000 distinct CDR3 sequences, 12% seen once, with roughly 3.1% in the top ten. Sequencing used whole blood. The receptors were sampled from an adult who was a healthcare worker with PCR-confirmed SARS-CoV-2 infection or an uninfected control (not recorded which).

At least ten counts were recorded for this clonotype. The chain uses TRBV28 and TRBJ2-4, with 9 bases that match TRBD1. The CDR3 contains 16 residues. Trimming took 6 bases from V and 2 from J; bases not matched to a gene: 8. Germline-derived CDR1 and CDR2 are MDHEN and SYDVKM. The CDR3 region has the DNA TGTGCCAGCAGCCCACAGGGGGCTGAAACCAAAAACATTCAGTACTTC. As protein: CASSPQGAETKNIQYF. The full variable domain, rest sourced from reference TRBV28 and TRBJ2-4, is DVKVTQSSRYLVKRTGEKVFLECVQDMDHENMFWYRQDPGLGLRLIYFSYDVKMKEKGDIPEGYSVSREKKERFSLILESASTNQTSMYLCASSPQGAETKNIQYFGAGTRLSVL.

This clonotype appeared a few times. V gene TRBV18 combines with J gene TRBJ1-4; 7 nucleotides align to TRBD1. With 2 bases clipped from V and 5 bases from J, the junction kept 2 bases outside the gene matches. Germline-derived CDR1 and CDR2 are KGHSH and LQKENI. The CDR3 covers 14 residues. The CDR3 reads CASSPGTANEKLFF. CDR3 sequence (DNA): TGTGCCAGCTCACCAGGGACAGCGAATGAAAAACTGTTTTTT. Drawing the rest from reference TRBV18 and TRBJ1-4, the complete variable domain is NAGVMQNPRHLVRRRGQEARLRCSPMKGHSHVYWYRQLPEEGLKFMVYLQKENIIDESGMPKERFSAEFPKEGPSILRIQQVVRGDSAAYFCASSPGTANEKLFFGSGTQLSVL.

The rearrangement uses TRBV7-3 and TRBJ2-3; D gene unclear. Looked up from germline, CDR1 is SGHTA and CDR2 is FQGTGA. V was clipped by 3 bases and J by 8 bases, with 15 bases between them. The CDR3 consists of 14 residues. The CDR3 protein is CASSLGASAPTQYF. Here the CDR3 DNA reads TGTGCCAGCAGCTTGGGTGCTTCCGCTCCTACGCAGTATTTT. The full variable domain, completed using reference TRBV7-3 and TRBJ2-3, is GAGVSQTPSNKVTEKGKYVELRCDPISGHTALYWYRQSLGQGPEFLIYFQGTGAADDSGLPNDRFFAVRPEGSVSTLKIQRTERGDSAVYLCASSLGASAPTQYFGPGTRLTVL.

This clonotype has a count of ten or more. This sequence joins TRBV5-1 and TRBJ2-2, with D unresolved. Germline loops: CDR1 SGHRS, CDR2 YFSETQ. V gave up 0 bases and J gave up 3 bases, with 9 bases separating them. The CDR3 has 15 amino acids. CDR3 DNA: TGCGCCAGCAGCTTGGAGGGTACATACACCGGGGAGCTGTTTTTT. Translating gives CASSLEGTYTGELFF.

This clonotype occurred a few times. The CDR3 region is CASSPGPGAAISYEQYF. In nucleotides, the CDR3 is TGTGCCAGCAGTCCCGGCCCGGGCGCGGCCATCTCCTACGAGCAGTACTTC. This chain links TRBV27 with TRBJ2-7, with D hard to call. Trimming shortened V by 5 bases and J by 0 bases, and 20 bases separated the two germline ends. Germline V gene sequence: CDR1 MNHEY, CDR2 SMNVEV (reference sequence). The CDR3 runs to 17 residues.

This clonotype has just a few counts. V gene TRBV29-1 combines with J gene TRBJ2-5; 7 bases are a match to TRBD1. Germline loops: CDR1 SQVTM, CDR2 ANQGSEA. The CDR3 is made up of 12 amino acids. CDR3: CSTRGQQETQYF. CDR3 in DNA: TGCTCCACCAGGGGACAGCAAGAGACCCAGTACTTC.

In this sample, this clonotype turned up a few times. The chain recombines TRBV6-5 with TRBJ2-3; 16 nucleotides agree with TRBD2. The trim removed 2 bases at V and 0 bases at J, leaving 5 bases unmatched. This CDR3 region has 19 residues. The germline gives CDR1 MNHEY, CDR2 SVGAGI. CDR3 loop: CASSYAGLAGGRSTDTQYF. In nucleotides, the CDR3 is TGTGCCAGCAGTTACGCGGGACTAGCGGGAGGGCGGAGCACAGATACGCAGTATTTT.

The sample holds a few counts of this clonotype. The chain combines TRBV20-1 with TRBJ2-7; 9 nucleotides line up with TRBD2. The germline CDR1 and CDR2 sequences are DFQATT and SNEGSKA (reference sequence). This CDR3 spans 17 amino acids. Losses at the gene ends were 0 bases for V and 2 bases for J; bases not matched to a gene: 11. CDR3 sequence: CSARDSPGLANTYEQYF. DNA for the CDR3: TGCAGTGCTAGAGATTCCCCGGGACTAGCAAACACCTACGAGCAGTACTTC.

Only a few counts were recorded for this clonotype. The rearrangement joins TRBV7-2 to TRBJ2-5; TRBD2 agrees at 12 bases. The CDR3 is made up of 15 amino acids. The germline V gene encodes CDR1 SGHTA and CDR2 FQGNSA. Trimming took 5 bases from V and 5 from J; bases not matched to a gene: 6. CDR3 DNA: TGTGCCAGCAGCCGGACTAGCGGGACGTTCGAGACCCAGTACTTC. It specifies CASSRTSGTFETQYF.

The chain joins TRBV4-1 to TRBJ2-7; 10 bases fit TRBD2. The CDR3 sequence is 16 residues long. V was pared by 2 bases and J by 3 bases, with 7 bases of the junction left unmatched. Germline loops: CDR1 MGHRA, CDR2 YSYEKL. The CDR3 loop reads CASSQTGTSDYYEQYF. The DNA of the CDR3 is TGCGCCAGCAGCCAAACAGGGACTAGCGATTACTACGAGCAGTACTTC.

This clonotype was counted ten times or more. The chain has TRBV2 and TRBJ2-2; no clear D. V lost 6 bases to trimming and J lost 6 bases, with 17 bases between them. The CDR3 is 15 amino acids. Germline CDR1 SNHLY, CDR2 FYNNEI. The CDR3 loop is CASRGAGQRAGELFF. CDR3 DNA: TGTGCCAGCAGGGGCGCCGGGCAAAGGGCCGGGGAGCTGTTTTTT.

This clonotype was recorded at least ten times. DNA of the CDR3: TGTGCCACCGAAGACCCTGGGAGGAACTACGAGCAGTACTTC. Its protein is CATEDPGRNYEQYF. This sequence joins TRBV19 and TRBJ2-7; a possible D gene is TRBD2 (6 bases). Germline CDR1 is LNHDA and CDR2 is SQIVND (reference sequence). The CDR3 extends over 14 amino acids. The V gene lost 10 bases and the J gene lost 3 bases, with 19 bases spanning the gap.

The chain combines TRBV29-1 with TRBJ1-2; 7 bases fit TRBD1. The V gene end was trimmed by 5 bases and the J gene end by 2 bases; junction bases not matched to a gene: 5. The CDR3 has 13 residues. Looked up from germline, CDR1 is SQVTM and CDR2 is ANQGSEA. CDR3 nucleotides: TGCAGCGTTACAGGGGATTGGAACTATGGCTACACCTTC. It yields the protein CSVTGDWNYGYTF.

The sample holds many counts of this clonotype. The chain employs TRBV25-1 and TRBJ1-5, with 9 positions matching TRBD1. Trimming removed 4 bases from V and 6 bases from J; junction bases left unmatched: 7. This CDR3 spans 15 amino acids. From germline, CDR1 is MGHDK and CDR2 SYGVNS. CDR3: CASSAATGGSQPQHF. CDR3 bases: TGTGCCAGCAGTGCCGCTACAGGGGGCTCTCAGCCCCAGCATTTT.

This clonotype was seen a few times. The CDR3 is CASSRGASGANVLTF. As DNA, the CDR3 is TGTGCCAGCAGCCGCGGGGCATCTGGGGCCAACGTCCTGACTTTC. The chain links TRBV6-2 or TRBV6-3 to TRBJ2-6; D perhaps matches TRBD2 (6 bases). CDR1 is MNHEY, CDR2 SVGEGT, per germline. Trimming stripped 6 bases from V and 1 base from J, with 10 bases between. The CDR3 is 15 amino acids.

This clonotype was detected a few times. This rearrangement joins TRBV7-3 to TRBJ2-5, with TRBD1 as a possible D gene (5 bases). V lost 1 base, J lost 2 bases, and 5 bases lay in between. The CDR3 has 13 amino acids. In germline, CDR1 is SGHTA, CDR2 FQGTGA. CDR3 region: CASSLNRQETQYF. CDR3 in DNA: TGTGCCAGCAGCTTAAACAGGCAAGAGACCCAGTACTTC.

The CDR3 sequence: CASRPPQNERTEAFF. DNA of the CDR3: TGTGCCAGCAGACCCCCGCAGAACGAGCGGACTGAAGCTTTCTTT. The chain couples TRBV6-5 to TRBJ1-1; D not certain. V lost 6 bases, J lost 5 bases, and 19 bases lay in between. Germline V lookup: CDR1 MNHEY, CDR2 SVGAGI. The CDR3 contains 15 residues.

At least ten counts were recorded for this clonotype. The chain couples TRBV4-1 to TRBJ2-1; 8 positions agree with TRBD1. Germline V gives CDR1 MGHRA, CDR2 YSYEKL. CDR3 size: 15 residues. The V segment lost 3 bases and the J segment 6 bases; nucleotides outside the gene matches: 7. CDR3 DNA: TGCGCCAGCAGCCAGGGGGACAGGCCGGGCAATGAGCAGTTCTTC. Its translation: CASSQGDRPGNEQFF.

This clonotype has a count of ten or more. The gene calls are TRBV11-2 and TRBJ2-5; the D gene is possibly TRBD1 (5 bases). The ends were cut back, 5 bases at V and 3 bases at J, with 13 bases in the middle. Germline CDR1 and CDR2: SGHAT and FQNNGV. The CDR3 length is 14 residues. The CDR3 sequence is CASSLSQGKETQYF. As DNA, the CDR3 is TGTGCCAGCAGCCTCTCCCAGGGTAAAGAGACCCAGTACTTC.

This clonotype appeared a few times. The CDR3 region has the DNA TGCAGCGTTGAGGTGAATTCTGGCTACACCTTC. Its protein is CSVEVNSGYTF. The rearrangement joins TRBV29-1 to TRBJ1-2; D unresolved. The CDR3 spans 11 residues. Germline V CDR1 and CDR2: SQVTM, ANQGSEA. V dropped 3 bases and J dropped 7 bases, with 9 bases sitting between them. The full variable domain, in which reference TRBV29-1 and TRBJ1-2 provide the parts outside the CDR3, is SAVISQKPSRDICQRGTSLTIQCQVDSQVTMMFWYRQQPGQSLTLIATANQGSEATYESGFVIDKFPISRPNLTFSTLTVSNMSPEDSSIYLCSVEVNSGYTFGSGTRLTVV.

The gene calls are TRBV30 and TRBJ2-5, with D unclear. V dropped 5 bases and J dropped 5 bases, with 9 bases sitting between them. This CDR3 has 11 amino acids. Germline CDR1 GTSNPN, CDR2 SVGIG (reference sequence). The CDR3 DNA reads as TGTGCCTGGTGTACGTGGGAGACCCAGTACTTC. Translating it yields CAWCTWETQYF.

The chain joins TRBV13 to TRBJ1-6; TRBD1 agrees at 7 bases. The CDR3 spans 16 residues. The germline V gene encodes CDR1 PRHDT and CDR2 FYEKMQ (reference sequence). V lost 3 bases to trimming and J lost 2 bases; unmatched junction nucleotides: 4. This CDR3 reads CASSFRGATYNSPLHF. The CDR3 coding sequence is TGTGCCAGCAGCTTCAGGGGGGCGACCTATAATTCACCCCTCCACTTT. Based on the CDR3 plus reference TRBV13 and TRBJ1-6, the full variable domain is AAGVIQSPRHLIKEKRETATLKCYPIPRHDTVYWYQQGPGQDPQFLISFYEKMQSDKGSIPDRFSAQQFSDYHSELNMSSLELGDSALYFCASSFRGATYNSPLHFGNGTRLTVT.

V is TRBV27 and J is TRBJ2-3; D gene uncertain. Germline V gives CDR1 MNHEY, CDR2 SMNVEV (reference sequence). V was clipped by 5 bases and J by 2 bases, with 11 bases between them. CDR3 length: 14 residues. This CDR3 reads CASSPRAPTDTQYF. The CDR3 coding sequence is TGTGCCAGCAGTCCACGGGCCCCCACAGATACGCAGTATTTT.

This clonotype turned up a few times. The chain combines TRBV28 with TRBJ2-2, with D unresolved. The CDR3 is made up of 12 amino acids. CDR1 is MDHEN, CDR2 SYDVKM, per germline. Between the trimmed V and J ends, which lost 3 bases and 7 bases, there was a span of 6 bases. The chain's CDR3 is CASSLVLGELFF. CDR3 in DNA: TGTGCCAGCAGTTTGGTTCTCGGGGAGCTGTTTTTT.

This clonotype occurred a few times. The CDR3 coding sequence is TGCAGTGCTAGAGATCCTAAGACAGGCCAGGAGCAGTTCTTC. It is translated as CSARDPKTGQEQFF. The V and J genes are TRBV20-1 and TRBJ2-1; possible D gene TRBD1, 6 bases. The CDR3 has 14 amino acids. The V end was cut by 0 bases, the J end by 10 bases, with 16 bases between. In germline, CDR1 is DFQATT, CDR2 SNEGSKA (reference sequence).

This clonotype has just a few counts. A read error is likely, as this CDR3 ends without the conserved phenylalanine or tryptophan. The chain employs TRBV7-2 and TRBJ2-3, with D hard to call. The CDR3 runs to 14 residues. Trimming removed 2 bases from V and 0 bases from J, with 6 bases in between. The V gene's germline CDR1 is SGHTA and CDR2 FQGNSA. The CDR3 region has the DNA TGTGCCAGCAGCTTATTTCTCAGCACAGATACGCAGTATATT. This translates into CASSLFLSTDTQYI.

The V call is TRBV20-1, the J call TRBJ2-1; 9 bases are a match to TRBD2. With 3 bases clipped from V and 7 bases from J, the junction kept 16 bases outside the gene matches. The CDR3 totals 17 residues. The V gene's germline CDR1 is DFQATT and CDR2 SNEGSKA (reference sequence). For the CDR3, the DNA is TGCAGTGCTAGTGGGGCGGGAGGGCCGTTCGTAATGAATGAGCAGTTCTTC. It specifies CSASGAGGPFVMNEQFF.